This T cell receptor (beta chain) was obtained from a study of shared clonotypes between healthy human individuals. Donors included only healthy HIV-negative adults lacking recent acute infections or vaccinations. The V and J ends lost 4 bases and 2 bases, in that order; junction bases with no gene match: 2. The CDR3 is made up of 13 amino acids. Germline loops: CDR1 SEHNR, CDR2 FQNEAQ (reference sequence). Replicate PCRs run on sorted subsets employed approximately 0.2 ug DNA, approximately 30,000 T cell genomes. Clones were sequenced by immunoSEQ multiplex PCR, and TCRdb holds only the in-frame ones, with some missing. This sample has approximately 2.5 million clones, with approximately 90% found just once.

This receptor was obtained from a man between 18 and 29 years old in good health. Input material: naive CD4+ T cells sorted from blood. Subset: CD45RA+ positively selected. The rearrangement links TRBV7-9 to TRBJ2-7; 7 bases are shared with TRBD2. CDR3 loop: CASSSGTTYEQYF. The CDR3 coding sequence is TGTGCCAGCAGCTCCGGGACTACCTACGAGCAGTACTTC.